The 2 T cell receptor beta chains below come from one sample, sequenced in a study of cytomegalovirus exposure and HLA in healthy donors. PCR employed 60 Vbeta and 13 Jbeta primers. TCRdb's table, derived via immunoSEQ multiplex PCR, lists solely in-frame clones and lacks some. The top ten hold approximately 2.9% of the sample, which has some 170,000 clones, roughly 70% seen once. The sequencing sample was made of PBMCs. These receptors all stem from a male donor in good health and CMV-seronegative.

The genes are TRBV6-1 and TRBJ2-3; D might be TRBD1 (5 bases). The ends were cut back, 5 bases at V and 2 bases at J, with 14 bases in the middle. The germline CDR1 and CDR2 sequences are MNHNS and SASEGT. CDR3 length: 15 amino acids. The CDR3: CASSHRQSATDTQYF. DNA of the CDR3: TGTGCCAGCAGTCATCGACAGTCAGCCACAGATACGCAGTATTTT.

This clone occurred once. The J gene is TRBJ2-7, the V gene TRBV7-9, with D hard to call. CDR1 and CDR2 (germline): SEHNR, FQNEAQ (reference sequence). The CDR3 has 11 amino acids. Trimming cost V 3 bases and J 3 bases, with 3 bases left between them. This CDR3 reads CASSFRYEQYF. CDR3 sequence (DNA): TGTGCCAGCAGCTTCCGCTACGAGCAGTACTTC.